Here is one T cell receptor beta chain with its context. In germline, CDR1 is SGHRS, CDR2 YFSETQ. This CDR3 has 14 amino acids. Trimming removed 4 bases from V and 6 bases from J; junction bases left unmatched: 9. The data were obtained in a study of shared clonotypes between healthy human individuals. Profiling relied on immunoSEQ multiplex PCR, and the TCRdb table lists in-frame clones only, not all of them. In the table there are over a million clones, roughly 97% of which are singletons. The chain couples TRBV5-1 to TRBJ2-7, with 8 bases lining up with TRBD1. Sequencing was performed on naive CD4+ T cells sorted from blood. Indicated subset: CD45RA+ positively selected. The sequence came from a man younger than 40 in good health. The CDR3 reads CASSVRATGAEQYF. In DNA form, the CDR3 reads TGCGCCAGCAGCGTAAGAGCGACAGGGGCCGAGCAGTACTTC.